These 30 T cell receptor beta chains share one sample of origin, sequenced in a study of blood T cell repertoires in COVID-19. Assay: immunoSEQ multiplex PCR; the TCRdb copy retains only in-frame clones and omits some. The repertoire has 180,000 or so clones, around 85% of them found once; the top ten carry around 8%. Sequencing input: peripheral blood. The origin of the receptors is a woman in her fifties or sixties with acute or convalescent COVID-19.

The CDR3 spells CATSRGLINTDTQYF. DNA of the CDR3: TGTGCCACCAGCAGAGGACTCATAAACACAGATACGCAGTATTTT. This rearrangement joins TRBV15 to TRBJ2-3; unclear D gene. Germline values: CDR1 LNHNV, CDR2 YYDKDF (reference sequence). The CDR3 covers 15 residues. The V and J ends lost 1 base and 2 bases respectively, with 10 bases between them.

The CDR3 nucleotides read TGTGCCAGCAGTGAGCAGGGTGTGAGGGCTTTCTTT. It is translated as CASSEQGVRAFF. V gene TRBV25-1 combines with J gene TRBJ1-1, with D perhaps TRBD1 (5 bases). The CDR3 totals 12 residues. Germline-derived CDR1 and CDR2 are MGHDK and SYGVNS. Trimming shortened V by 3 bases and J by 11 bases, and 13 bases separated the two germline ends. The full variable domain, completed using reference TRBV25-1 and TRBJ1-1, is EADIYQTPRYLVIGTGKKITLECSQTMGHDKMYWYQQDPGMELHLIHYSYGVNSTEKGDLSSESTVSRIRTEHFPLTLESARPSHTSQYLCASSEQGVRAFFGQGTRLTVV.

In its sample, this clone was seen once. J is TRBJ1-2 and V is TRBV30, with D uncertain. Between the trimmed V and J ends, which lost 3 bases and 5 bases, there was a span of 13 bases. This CDR3 spans 13 amino acids. CDR1 is GTSNPN, CDR2 SVGIG, per germline (reference sequence). CDR3 amino acids: CAWSPQESYGYTF. DNA of the CDR3: TGTGCCTGGAGCCCTCAGGAAAGTTATGGCTACACCTTC.

The sample holds one count of this clone. The chain recombines TRBV4-2 with TRBJ2-3; 7 bases are a match to TRBD2. CDR1 and CDR2 (germline): LGHNA, YNFKEQ. The CDR3 runs to 17 residues. The trim removed 0 bases at V and 3 bases at J, leaving 9 bases unmatched. The CDR3 nucleotides are TGTGCCAGCAGCCAAGATCTCGGCGGGAGTTATACAGATACGCAGTATTTT. It translates to CASSQDLGGSYTDTQYF.

The sample holds one count of this clone. The rearrangement uses TRBV5-1 and TRBJ1-2; TRBD1 matches at 8 bases. Trimming removed 4 bases from V and 4 bases from J; junction bases left unmatched: 9. CDR1 and CDR2 (germline): SGHRS, YFSETQ. The CDR3 has 15 amino acids. DNA of the CDR3: TGCGCCAGCAGCGGGGACAGGCGGCCCGGCTATGGCTACACCTTC. This gives the protein CASSGDRRPGYGYTF.

The V gene is TRBV7-2, the J gene TRBJ2-5, with 7 nucleotides matching TRBD2. V shed 1 base, J shed 4 bases, and the junction held 6 bases outside the gene matches. The CDR3 totals 15 residues. Germline assignment: CDR1 SGHTA and CDR2 FQGNSA. CDR3 amino acids: CASSLGDYPGETQYF. The CDR3 nucleotides read TGTGCCAGCAGCTTAGGGGACTATCCTGGAGAGACCCAGTACTTC.

The V call is TRBV3-1 (or the pseudogene TRBV3-2), the J call TRBJ1-2; D may be TRBD1 (6 bases). Trimming took off 3 bases at V and 6 bases at J, with 14 bases between the two ends. The CDR3 runs to 14 residues. Per germline, CDR1 LGHDT and CDR2 YNNKEL (reference sequence). The CDR3 loop is CASSQPQGNDGYTF. CDR3 coding DNA: TGTGCCAGCAGCCAGCCACAGGGAAATGATGGCTACACCTTC.

The V and J genes are TRBV28 and TRBJ2-7, with TRBD1 matching 7 bases. Germline loops: CDR1 MDHEN, CDR2 SYDVKM. This CDR3 comprises 14 residues. V shed 4 bases and J 1 base; nucleotides not matched to a gene: 4. CDR3 DNA: TGTGCCAGCAGTTCCGACAGGGTATCCTACGAGCAGTACTTC. This codes for CASSSDRVSYEQYF.

A few counts support this clone. The rearrangement links TRBV25-1 to TRBJ1-6; tentatively, D is TRBD1 (5 bases). CDR1 and CDR2 from the germline V gene are MGHDK and SYGVNS. Trimming shortened V by 2 bases and J by 6 bases, and 8 bases separated the two germline ends. The length of the CDR3 is 14 residues. The CDR3 loop is CASSERQGNSPLHF. CDR3 bases: TGTGCCAGCAGTGAAAGGCAGGGTAATTCACCCCTCCACTTT.

The chain is built from TRBV24-1 and TRBJ2-1; 8 bases fit TRBD2. CDR1 KGHDR and CDR2 SFDVKD come from the germline V gene. V lost 1 base and J lost 8; bases outside the gene matches: 9. The CDR3 covers 16 residues. The CDR3 here is CATSDLTAGGNDEQFF. CDR3 bases: TGTGCCACCAGTGATTTAACGGCGGGAGGTAACGATGAGCAGTTCTTC.

This clone was recorded a few times. The rearrangement uses TRBV9 and TRBJ2-3; D is undetermined. The CDR3 consists of 14 residues. Looked up from germline, CDR1 is SGDLS and CDR2 is YYNGEE. V lost 0 bases, J lost 4 bases, and 9 bases lay in between. The CDR3 sequence is CASSVVERSDTQYF. The CDR3 nucleotides are TGTGCCAGCAGCGTAGTCGAGCGTTCAGATACGCAGTATTTT. Using reference TRBV9 and TRBJ2-3 for the parts outside the CDR3, the full variable domain is DSGVTQTPKHLITATGQRVTLRCSPRSGDLSVYWYQQSLDQGLQFLIQYYNGEERAKGNILERFSAQQFPDLHSELNLSSLELGDSALYFCASSVVERSDTQYFGPGTRLTVL.

This clone was observed a single time. This chain links TRBV12-3 or TRBV12-4 with TRBJ1-6; D is uncertain. V was cut by 5 bases and J by 11 bases, with 10 bases left in between. This CDR3 has 12 amino acids. This CDR3 is CASSLDPAPLHF. The CDR3 DNA reads as TGTGCCAGCAGTCTAGACCCGGCACCCCTCCACTTT.

The table lists this clone with a count of one. The chain uses TRBV19 and TRBJ1-1; a possible D gene is TRBD1 (5 bases). This CDR3 is 15 amino acids long. CDR1 is LNHDA, CDR2 SQIVND, per germline (reference sequence). Trimming removed 5 bases from V and 5 bases from J, with 18 bases in between. The CDR3 DNA is TGTGCCAGTAGTCCCCCCCGGGGGTCATGGACTGAAGCTTTCTTT. This codes for CASSPPRGSWTEAFF.

This clone came up once. The V gene is TRBV12-3 or TRBV12-4, the J gene TRBJ1-5; D unresolved. This CDR3 region has 12 residues. The V end lost 6 bases, the J end lost 6 bases, and 9 bases lay between the germline ends. CDR3 coding DNA: TGTGCCAGCAGCCTTTGGCTTCAGCCCCAGCATTTT. It translates to CASSLWLQPQHF.

The chain links TRBV15 to TRBJ2-1; the D gene is possibly TRBD2 (5 bases). Trimming took 0 bases from V and 4 from J, leaving 13 bases between them. Germline V gene sequence: CDR1 LNHNV, CDR2 YYDKDF (reference sequence). The CDR3 has 16 amino acids. The CDR3 sequence: CATSRDRGFPYNEQFF. CDR3 nucleotides: TGTGCCACCAGCAGAGATCGGGGATTTCCTTACAATGAGCAGTTCTTC. The entire variable domain, with the rest obtained from reference TRBV15 and TRBJ2-1, is as follows: DAMVIQNPRYQVTQFGKPVTLSCSQTLNHNVMYWYQQKSSQAPKLLFHYYDKDFNNEADTPDNFQSRRPNTSFCFLDIRSPGLGDTAMYLCATSRDRGFPYNEQFFGPGTRLTVL.

This chain joins TRBV6-5 and TRBJ2-5; perhaps TRBD2 as D (7 bases). V was clipped by 2 bases and J by 5 bases, with 12 bases between them. The CDR3 length is 14 residues. Germline values: CDR1 MNHEY, CDR2 SVGAGI. CDR3 sequence reads: CASSYGEGGETQYF. CDR3 bases: TGTGCCAGCAGTTACGGGGAGGGGGGGGAGACCCAGTACTTC.

V gene TRBV18 combines with J gene TRBJ1-3; D gene uncertain. The ends were cut back, 3 bases at V and 3 bases at J, with 18 bases in the middle. Germline-derived CDR1 and CDR2 are KGHSH and LQKENI. This CDR3 spans 17 amino acids. The CDR3 loop reads CASSPNANRGSGNTIYF. For the CDR3, the DNA is TGTGCCAGCTCACCCAACGCCAACCGGGGAAGTGGAAACACCATATATTTT. Full variable domain (remainder filled in from reference TRBV18 and TRBJ1-3): NAGVMQNPRHLVRRRGQEARLRCSPMKGHSHVYWYRQLPEEGLKFMVYLQKENIIDESGMPKERFSAEFPKEGPSILRIQQVVRGDSAAYFCASSPNANRGSGNTIYFGEGSWLTVV.

In this sample, this clone turned up a few times. The V call is TRBV28, the J call TRBJ2-7; unclear D gene. Germline loops: CDR1 MDHEN, CDR2 SYDVKM. The CDR3 is 12 residues long. With 5 bases removed from V and 9 bases from J, the gap between germline ends came to 14 bases. The DNA of the CDR3 is TGTGCCAGCAGTCCCCAACAAGAAAGGCAGTACTTC. Its protein is CASSPQQERQYF.

J is TRBJ2-3 and V is TRBV30, with 9 positions matching TRBD1. The CDR3 runs 13 residues. CDR1 and CDR2 (germline): GTSNPN, SVGIG (reference sequence). V dropped 5 bases and J dropped 4; count of bases not matched to a gene: 4. The CDR3 here is CAWETGGADTQYF. The CDR3 DNA follows: TGTGCCTGGGAGACAGGGGGGGCAGATACGCAGTATTTT.

This sequence joins TRBV5-4 and TRBJ2-7; D uncertain. Germline V gives CDR1 SGHNT, CDR2 YYREEE (reference sequence). This CDR3 has 14 amino acids. The V and J ends lost 0 bases and 5 bases respectively, with 12 bases between them. The CDR3 DNA reads as TGTGCCAGCAGCTTGGTACTGACTCCCAACGAGCAGTACTTC. Amino acid sequence: CASSLVLTPNEQYF.

This chain connects TRBV3-1 (or the pseudogene TRBV3-2) to TRBJ1-2; TRBD1 is a possible D gene (5 bases). CDR3 length: 15 amino acids. V was cut by 3 bases and J by 1 base, with 12 bases left in between. The germline gives CDR1 LGHDT, CDR2 YNNKEL (reference sequence). The CDR3 is CASSHIRAINYGYTF. The CDR3 bases are TGTGCCAGCAGCCATATCAGGGCGATTAACTATGGCTACACCTTC.

The chain has TRBV6-5 and TRBJ1-6; no definite D call. V dropped 1 base and J dropped 5 bases, with 9 bases sitting between them. Germline V gene sequence: CDR1 MNHEY, CDR2 SVGAGI. This CDR3 region has 15 residues. The CDR3 nucleotides read TGTGCCAGCAGTTACTTGTTAGTCGATAATTCACCCCTCCACTTT. Encoded protein: CASSYLLVDNSPLHF.

This chain connects TRBV15 to TRBJ1-2; TRBD1 might be the D (5 bases). The V gene lost 1 base and the J gene lost 2 bases, with 8 bases spanning the gap. Germline V gene data show CDR1 as LNHNV and CDR2 as YYDKDF (reference sequence). The CDR3 has 14 amino acids. The CDR3 DNA sequence: TGTGCCACCAGCAGAGGACAGATGAACTATGGCTACACCTTC. It is translated as CATSRGQMNYGYTF.

The chain is built from TRBV30 and TRBJ1-2; D not certain. CDR3 length: 13 amino acids. V lost 5 bases and J 4 bases, leaving 14 bases between the germline ends. Germline V gives CDR1 GTSNPN, CDR2 SVGIG (reference sequence). The CDR3 sequence is CAWLTDWSYGYTF. CDR3 DNA sequence: TGTGCCTGGTTAACCGACTGGAGCTATGGCTACACCTTC.

The gene calls are TRBV6-5 and TRBJ1-2; TRBD1 matches at 7 bases. The germline CDR1 and CDR2 sequences are MNHEY and SVGAGI. V gave up 7 bases and J gave up 2 bases; unmatched junction bases: 7. The CDR3 totals 14 residues. The CDR3 sequence is CASTLTGMNYGYTF. DNA for the CDR3: TGTGCCAGCACCCTGACAGGGATGAACTATGGCTACACCTTC.

V and J are TRBV6-1 and TRBJ2-5; D is unresolved. The CDR3 consists of 13 residues. Trimming pared 3 bases from V and 7 bases from J, leaving 12 bases between. The germline V gene encodes CDR1 MNHNS and CDR2 SASEGT. CDR3 bases: TGTGCCAGCAGTGAGCTAGAGAGTGGGACCCAGTACTTC. This gives the protein CASSELESGTQYF.

V is TRBV6-5 and J is TRBJ1-5, with a tentative D call TRBD1 (5 bases). Germline V gene data show CDR1 as MNHEY and CDR2 as SVGAGI. This CDR3 region has 14 residues. V lost 0 bases and J 4 bases, leaving 7 bases between the germline ends. The CDR3 spells CASSYSGGNQPQHF. In nucleotides, the CDR3 is TGTGCCAGCAGTTACTCTGGGGGGAATCAGCCCCAGCATTTT.

The chain links TRBV20-1 to TRBJ1-2, with TRBD1 matching 7 bases. J was trimmed by 6 bases and V by 5 bases; bases with no gene match: 3. The CDR3 consists of 11 residues. From germline, CDR1 is DFQATT and CDR2 SNEGSKA (reference sequence). CDR3 nucleotide sequence: TGCAGTGCTTTTCAGGGGGATGGCTACACCTTC. Residues: CSAFQGDGYTF.

This clone occurred once. CDR3 bases: TGCGCCAGCAGTGAGTCGAGAGGGGGTGGCTACACCTTC. Amino acids: CASSESRGGGYTF. The V and J genes are TRBV10-1 and TRBJ1-2, with D tentatively TRBD1 (6 bases). The V and J ends lost 0 bases and 7 bases respectively, with 9 bases between them. Germline CDR1 reads WNHNN; CDR2 reads SYGVQD (reference sequence). This CDR3 is built from 13 residues.

This sequence joins TRBV28 and TRBJ1-3; possibly TRBD1 for D (5 bases). The CDR3 consists of 14 residues. Trimming stripped 2 bases from V and 2 bases from J, with 7 bases between. The germline V gene encodes CDR1 MDHEN and CDR2 SYDVKM. The CDR3 spells CASSLPGTGNTIYF. The CDR3 DNA reads as TGTGCCAGCAGTTTACCAGGGACTGGAAACACCATATATTTT.